Included here is one T cell receptor (beta chain) sequence, with context. Original methodology: Quantification of nucleated cells was approximated via reference gene primer amplification. Here immunoSEQ multiplex PCR was the method, and the copy in TCRdb shows in-frame clones only, minus some. The V and J calls and clone size are taken from that table; D and trimming were inferred from the DNA. The sample carries over 120,000 clones, about 80% recorded once. The sample comes from a study of blood T cell repertoires in COVID-19. Study in general: Spain, Italy and the United States supplied samples that represented acute and convalescent COVID-19. T cells, B-cell-depleted T cells, or PBMCs provided the cDNA or gDNA that served as material.

Germline V gene data show CDR1 as DFQATT and CDR2 as SNEGSKA (reference sequence). This CDR3 spans 12 amino acids. Trimming removed 3 bases at V and 9 bases at J, with 12 bases between. This TCR was recovered from a woman aged 60 to 75 with acute or convalescent COVID-19. Source material: peripheral blood. The chain recombines TRBV20-1 with TRBJ2-1; D not resolved. CDR3 bases: TGCAGTGCTAGTGTCGACTTTGGTGAGCAGTTCTTC. Protein: CSASVDFGEQFF.